The clone carrying this T cell receptor beta chain was seen many times. Its specificity is unknown. From approximately 430 ng of RNA, a library with molecular barcoded alpha/delta and beta/gamma adaptors was made. TCRdb independently ran MiXCR on the reads; one entry per CDR3 protein. The data show some 130,000 distinct CDR3 sequences, with under 15% seen just once and approximately 10% held by the top ten. The V end was cut by 4 bases, the J end by 2 bases, with 5 bases between. There are 12 residues in the CDR3. Germline lookup yields CDR1 SQVTM and CDR2 ANQGSEA. The data belong to a study of read filtering for tumor transcriptome and immune sequencing. Study-wide results and limits: Without single-read clonotypes, shared clonotype proportions correlated more between IR-seq and RNA-seq.

The specimen was a population of CD138-negative cells sorted from bone marrow. The chain combines TRBV29-1 with TRBJ2-2; D is undetermined. The source of this sequence is a donor over 35 with multiple myeloma. CDR3 sequence (DNA): TGCAGCGTTGGAGGAAACACCGGGGAGCTGTTTTTT. Protein: CSVGGNTGELFF.